Listed below are T cell receptor beta chains from one sample, sequenced in a study of T cell changes during pregnancy in multiple sclerosis. TCRdb keeps only in-frame clones here, not all; method: immunoSEQ multiplex PCR. Among around 56,000 clones listed, 94% were seen once. The sample was CD8+ T cells from peripheral blood mononuclear cells, taken after pregnancy. The source is a female donor with multiple sclerosis, enrolled in a pregnancy study. CDR3s include the opening cysteine and the closing phenylalanine or tryptophan. Fields, in order: V gene, D gene, J gene, clone size, CDR3 DNA, CDR3 protein. D genes are given only for firm matches. The size entry is marked missing in some rows and otherwise reads once, few, many or a size class.

V gene: TRBV30
D gene: NA
J gene: TRBJ2-1
clone size: NA
CDR3 DNA: TGTGCCTGGAGTGTCCCATGGACTATAGCTCTATACAATGAGCAGTTCTTC
CDR3 protein: CAWSVPWTIALYNEQFF

V gene: TRBV25-1
D gene: NA
J gene: TRBJ2-7
clone size: NA
CDR3 DNA: TGTGCCAGCAGTGGCCTTACAGGGACGGGCCTCTACGAGCAGTACTTC
CDR3 protein: CASSGLTGTGLYEQYF

V gene: TRBV28
D gene: NA
J gene: TRBJ1-1
clone size: NA
CDR3 DNA: TGTGCCAGCAGTTTAGGGGCGGCGAACACTGAAGCTTTCTTT
CDR3 protein: CASSLGAANTEAFF

V gene: TRBV29-1
D gene: NA
J gene: TRBJ2-1
clone size: NA
CDR3 DNA: TGCAGCGTTGACGAGGGGACATATGAGCAGTTCTTC
CDR3 protein: CSVDEGTYEQFF

V gene: TRBV29-1
D gene: TRBD1
J gene: TRBJ2-7
clone size: NA
CDR3 DNA: TGCAGCGTTGAGGACAGGGGGCCCTTCGAGCAGTACTTC
CDR3 protein: CSVEDRGPFEQYF

V gene: TRBV6-5
D gene: NA
J gene: TRBJ2-3
clone size: NA
CDR3 DNA: TGTGCCAGCAGTTACTCTTCGTTAGGGGGAGATACGCAGTATTTT
CDR3 protein: CASSYSSLGGDTQYF

V gene: TRBV10-3
D gene: NA
J gene: TRBJ1-3
clone size: NA
CDR3 DNA: TGTGCCATCCACGGGGGTCTGGAAGACACCATATATTTT
CDR3 protein: CAIHGGLEDTIYF

V gene: TRBV27
D gene: NA
J gene: TRBJ1-5
clone size: NA
CDR3 DNA: TGTGCCAGCAGTTATGACGGGGGGGGATCTGGGCCCCAGCATTTT
CDR3 protein: CASSYDGGGSGPQHF

V gene: TRBV6-1
D gene: TRBD2
J gene: TRBJ2-7
clone size: NA
CDR3 DNA: TGTGCCAGCAGTGAAGGGACTAGCGGCTCCTACGAGCAGTACTTC
CDR3 protein: CASSEGTSGSYEQYF

V gene: TRBV4-1
D gene: NA
J gene: TRBJ2-1
clone size: NA
CDR3 DNA: TGCGCCAGCAGCCAAGTTGCAACGGGCAATGAGCAGTTCTTC
CDR3 protein: CASSQVATGNEQFF

V gene: TRBV30
D gene: TRBD1
J gene: TRBJ1-1
clone size: once
CDR3 DNA: TGTGCCTGGAGTAGGACAGGGCAGACTGAAGCTTTCTTT
CDR3 protein: CAWSRTGQTEAFF

V gene: TRBV9
D gene: NA
J gene: TRBJ2-7
clone size: NA
CDR3 DNA: TGTGCCAGCAGCGTAGTTATTCCCCCCCTCTGGGAGAAGCCCCACGAGCAGTACTTC
CDR3 protein: CASSVVIPPLWEKPHEQYF

V gene: TRBV27
D gene: NA
J gene: TRBJ1-5
clone size: once
CDR3 DNA: TGTGCCAGCAGTTTAGAGGGTAGTCAGCCCCAGCATTTT
CDR3 protein: CASSLEGSQPQHF

V gene: TRBV19
D gene: NA
J gene: TRBJ2-7
clone size: NA
CDR3 DNA: TGTGCCAGTAGACAGGGTTACGAGCAGTACTTC
CDR3 protein: CASRQGYEQYF

V gene: TRBV4-3
D gene: TRBD1
J gene: TRBJ1-4
clone size: NA
CDR3 DNA: TGCGCCAGCAGCCAAGATCGGACAGGGTCCGATGAAAAACTGTTTTTT
CDR3 protein: CASSQDRTGSDEKLFF

V gene: TRBV4-1
D gene: NA
J gene: TRBJ1-1
clone size: NA
CDR3 DNA: TGCGCCAGCAGCCAAGGTCGTGGGGGGTTGAACACTGAAGCTTTCTTT
CDR3 protein: CASSQGRGGLNTEAFF

V gene: TRBV7-9
D gene: NA
J gene: TRBJ2-7
clone size: NA
CDR3 DNA: TGTGCCAGCACCACCCCTGGGGCGACCTACGAGCAGTACTTC
CDR3 protein: CASTTPGATYEQYF

V gene: TRBV30
D gene: NA
J gene: TRBJ2-3
clone size: NA
CDR3 DNA: TGTGCCTGGAGCGAGACAGAGCGTACGCAGTATTTT
CDR3 protein: CAWSETERTQYF

V gene: TRBV27
D gene: TRBD1
J gene: TRBJ2-7
clone size: NA
CDR3 DNA: TGTGCCAGCAGCCCGGACAGGGGGCACTACGAGCAGTACTTC
CDR3 protein: CASSPDRGHYEQYF

V gene: TRBV9
D gene: TRBD1
J gene: TRBJ2-7
clone size: NA
CDR3 DNA: TGTGCCAGCAGCTCATCCACGGCAGGGGGCTTCTACGAGCAGTACTTC
CDR3 protein: CASSSSTAGGFYEQYF

V gene: TRBV30
D gene: NA
J gene: TRBJ2-5
clone size: NA
CDR3 DNA: TGTGCCTGGAGTCCTCAGCGCAGCGAAGAGACCCAGTACTTC
CDR3 protein: CAWSPQRSEETQYF

V gene: TRBV7-8
D gene: TRBD2
J gene: TRBJ2-1
clone size: once
CDR3 DNA: TGTGCCAGCAGCCCCAGGACTAGCGGTCCTAGGAATGAGCAGTTCTTC
CDR3 protein: CASSPRTSGPRNEQFF

V gene: TRBV28
D gene: TRBD1
J gene: TRBJ1-2
clone size: once
CDR3 DNA: TGTGCCATCGGACAGGGCTATGGCTACACCTTC
CDR3 protein: CAIGQGYGYTF

V gene: TRBV19
D gene: NA
J gene: TRBJ2-1
clone size: once
CDR3 DNA: TGTGCCAGTAGTATAGGAAGTAGTAATGAGCAGTTCTTC
CDR3 protein: CASSIGSSNEQFF

V gene: TRBV7-6
D gene: TRBD1
J gene: TRBJ1-5
clone size: NA
CDR3 DNA: TGTGCCAGCAGCCCCGGACAGGGCCTGAATCAGCCCCAGCATTTT
CDR3 protein: CASSPGQGLNQPQHF

V gene: TRBV6-4
D gene: NA
J gene: TRBJ2-7
clone size: NA
CDR3 DNA: TGTGCCAGCAGTGTAGATTTCGGTTCTTCCTACGAGCAGTACTTC
CDR3 protein: CASSVDFGSSYEQYF

V gene: TRBV27
D gene: NA
J gene: TRBJ1-1
clone size: NA
CDR3 DNA: TGTGCCAGCAGTTCAGGCACAGGGAACACTGAAGCTTTCTTT
CDR3 protein: CASSSGTGNTEAFF

V gene: TRBV29-1
D gene: NA
J gene: TRBJ2-3
clone size: NA
CDR3 DNA: TGCAGCGTTGAAGATGAGGGACGGAGGGCGGATACGCAGTATTTT
CDR3 protein: CSVEDEGRRADTQYF

V gene: TRBV7-9
D gene: NA
J gene: TRBJ1-2
clone size: NA
CDR3 DNA: TGTGCCAGCAGCCAATACACAGGGTATGGCTACACCTTC
CDR3 protein: CASSQYTGYGYTF

V gene: TRBV6-7
D gene: NA
J gene: TRBJ2-1
clone size: once
CDR3 DNA: TGTGCCATCAACCTAGGTGGGGACACTATATACAATGAGCAGTTCTTC
CDR3 protein: CAINLGGDTIYNEQFF

V gene: TRBV4-2
D gene: TRBD2
J gene: TRBJ2-3
clone size: NA
CDR3 DNA: TGTGCCAGCAGCCCACCCCCCCCTAGCGGGAGCACAGATACGCAGTATTTT
CDR3 protein: CASSPPPPSGSTDTQYF

V gene: TRBV5-4
D gene: TRBD2
J gene: TRBJ2-1
clone size: NA
CDR3 DNA: TGTGCCAGCAGCTTAAAGCGGGAGAGAGACAATGAGCAGTTCTTC
CDR3 protein: CASSLKRERDNEQFF

V gene: TRBV27
D gene: TRBD1
J gene: TRBJ1-5
clone size: once
CDR3 DNA: TGTGCCAGCAGTCCCGACAGGGCAAATCAGCCCCAGCATTTT
CDR3 protein: CASSPDRANQPQHF

V gene: TRBV6-5
D gene: TRBD2
J gene: TRBJ2-1
clone size: NA
CDR3 DNA: TGTGCCAGCAGTTCCGGACTAGCCGGAGGGGAGCAGTTCTTC
CDR3 protein: CASSSGLAGGEQFF

V gene: TRBV19
D gene: TRBD2
J gene: TRBJ2-1
clone size: NA
CDR3 DNA: TGTGCCAGTACCCTGGGCGGGAGCTCCTACAATGAGCAGTTCTTC
CDR3 protein: CASTLGGSSYNEQFF